These 26 T cell receptor beta chains were all obtained from the same sample, sequenced in a study of T cell responses to AZD1222 COVID-19 vaccine. Profiling relied on immunoSEQ multiplex PCR, and the TCRdb table lists in-frame clones only, not all of them. The sample yields around 150,000 clones, more than 75% seen once. The sample was peripheral blood, taken 28 days after the second AZD1222 dose. The receptors were gathered from an adult who received the AZD1222 COVID-19 vaccine.

This clone was observed many times. CDR3 sequence: CASSLSGGNTEAFF. The CDR3 DNA follows: TGTGCCAGCAGTTTAAGTGGCGGAAACACTGAAGCTTTCTTT. This rearrangement joins TRBV27 to TRBJ1-1; D is unclear. Looked up from germline, CDR1 is MNHEY and CDR2 is SMNVEV (reference sequence). This CDR3 is 14 amino acids long. V gave up 2 bases and J gave up 2 bases, with 9 bases separating them.

CDR3 DNA sequence: TGCAGCGTTGTTCAGACTAGCGGCAAACTAAGCGAGCAGTACTTC. Its protein product is CSVVQTSGKLSEQYF. This chain uses TRBV29-1 with TRBJ2-7, with TRBD2 matching over 9 bases. The germline CDR1 and CDR2 sequences are SQVTM and ANQGSEA. The CDR3 runs 15 residues. J was trimmed by 6 bases and V by 4 bases; bases with no gene match: 13.

This chain connects TRBV7-3 to TRBJ1-1; TRBD1 is a possible D gene (5 bases). Germline V gene data show CDR1 as SGHTA and CDR2 as FQGTGA. V was shortened by 5 bases and J by 3 bases, with 10 bases between the two germline ends. CDR3 length: 13 amino acids. For the CDR3, the DNA is TGTGCCAGCAGCCAACAGGCGGACACTGAAGCTTTCTTT. Residues: CASSQQADTEAFF.

CDR3 in amino acids: CASSPRTGAANYGYTF. The CDR3 DNA reads TGTGCCAGCAGCCCGAGGACAGGGGCAGCTAACTATGGCTACACCTTC. The chain has TRBV7-8 and TRBJ1-2, with 9 bases identical to TRBD1. The J segment lost 0 bases and the V segment lost 5 bases, leaving 7 bases of the junction unmatched. There are 16 residues in the CDR3. The germline V gene encodes CDR1 SGHVS and CDR2 FQNEAQ.

This clone came up a few times. The rearrangement joins TRBV7-8 to TRBJ2-2; D may match TRBD1 or TRBD2 (5 bases each). Germline-derived CDR1 and CDR2 are SGHVS and FQNEAQ. The CDR3 spans 15 residues. V dropped 5 bases and J dropped 4 bases, with 14 bases sitting between them. The CDR3 sequence: CASSLSRGVTGELFF. The DNA for the CDR3 is TGTGCCAGCAGCCTTAGTAGAGGGGTCACCGGGGAGCTGTTTTTT. The full variable domain, in which reference TRBV7-8 and TRBJ2-2 provide the parts outside the CDR3, is GAGVSQSPRYKVAKRGQDVALRCDPISGHVSLFWYQQALGQGPEFLTYFQNEAQLDKSGLPSDRFFAERPEGSVSTLKIQRTQQEDSAVYLCASSLSRGVTGELFFGEGSRLTVL.

This chain uses TRBV7-3 with TRBJ2-7, with 7 bases aligning to TRBD1. CDR3 size: 13 residues. With V trimmed by 5 bases and J by 3 bases, 4 bases remained unmatched. CDR1 SGHTA and CDR2 FQGTGA come from the germline V gene. The CDR3 here is CASSHGQDYEQYF. CDR3 nucleotides: TGTGCCAGCAGCCACGGACAGGACTACGAGCAGTACTTC.

Ten or more counts support this clone. The genes are TRBV6-1 and TRBJ1-1; unclear D gene. The CDR3 is made up of 15 amino acids. With 2 bases removed from V and 3 bases from J, the gap between germline ends came to 13 bases. Germline V lookup: CDR1 MNHNS, CDR2 SASEGT. The DNA of the CDR3 is TGTGCCAGCAGTGAAACACCCATCTGGGACACTGAAGCTTTCTTT. Translated, it gives CASSETPIWDTEAFF.

This clone has only a few counts. The V call is TRBV18, the J call TRBJ2-2; TRBD1 matches 8 bases. Germline V gives CDR1 KGHSH, CDR2 LQKENI. The CDR3 runs to 17 residues. V dropped 3 bases and J dropped 0; count of bases not matched to a gene: 6. The CDR3 DNA is TGTGCCAGCTCACCGGCAAGACAGGGGACGAACACCGGGGAGCTGTTTTTT. Protein product: CASSPARQGTNTGELFF. Drawing the rest from reference TRBV18 and TRBJ2-2, the complete variable domain is NAGVMQNPRHLVRRRGQEARLRCSPMKGHSHVYWYRQLPEEGLKFMVYLQKENIIDESGMPKERFSAEFPKEGPSILRIQQVVRGDSAAYFCASSPARQGTNTGELFFGEGSRLTVL.

CDR3 region: CASSQSRTAVQETQYF. CDR3 nucleotides: TGCGCCAGCAGTCAATCCAGGACAGCCGTCCAAGAGACCCAGTACTTC. The chain carries TRBV23-1 and TRBJ2-5, with D possibly TRBD1 on 6 matching bases. TRBV23-1 is labeled an ORF, and its function is uncertain. CDR3 length equals 16 residues. Trimming shortened V by 0 bases and J by 1 base, and 12 bases separated the two germline ends.

J is TRBJ2-5 and V is TRBV5-5; D may be TRBD2 (5 bases). The V end lost 6 bases, the J end lost 1 base, and 16 bases lay between the germline ends. The CDR3 has 15 amino acids. Per germline, CDR1 SGHKS and CDR2 YYEKEE (reference sequence). Written as DNA, the CDR3 is TGTGCCAGCAACCCGCCACTAGGGCCCCAAGAGACCCAGTACTTC. Its protein is CASNPPLGPQETQYF. Supplemented by reference TRBV5-5 and TRBJ2-5, the full variable domain reads DAGVTQSPTHLIKTRGQQVTLRCSPISGHKSVSWYQQVLGQGPQFIFQYYEKEERGRGNFPDRFSARQFPNYSSELNVNALLLGDSALYLCASNPPLGPQETQYFGPGTRLLVL.

This clone was found once. This same CDR3 is encoded by further DNA sequences in the sample. J is TRBJ1-1 and V is TRBV19, with D uncertain. Germline V CDR1 and CDR2: LNHDA, SQIVND (reference sequence). V was trimmed by 3 bases and J by 1 base, leaving 9 bases between them. The CDR3 is 14 residues long. The DNA for the CDR3 is TGTGCCAGTAGTATTGAGACACGGAACACTGAAGCTTTCTTT. It yields the protein CASSIETRNTEAFF.

The V and J genes are TRBV5-4 and TRBJ1-2; the D gene is possibly TRBD1 (5 bases). Per the germline V gene, CDR1 is SGHNT and CDR2 is YYREEE (reference sequence). The CDR3 is 13 amino acids. V was shortened by 1 base and J by 8 bases, with 12 bases between the two germline ends. CDR3 amino acids: CASSLPVGEGYTF. The CDR3 nucleotides read TGTGCCAGCAGCTTGCCGGTGGGGGAGGGCTACACCTTC. The full variable domain, with the rest looked up from reference TRBV5-4 and TRBJ1-2, is ETGVTQSPTHLIKTRGQQVTLRCSSQSGHNTVSWYQQALGQGPQFIFQYYREEENGRGNFPPRFSGLQFPNYSSELNVNALELDDSALYLCASSLPVGEGYTFGSGTRLTVV.

This clone showed up just once. The chain links TRBV10-3 to TRBJ2-7; D remains ambiguous. This CDR3 spans 13 amino acids. Germline V gene data show CDR1 as ENHRY and CDR2 as SYGVKD. V gave up 3 bases and J gave up 0 bases, with 6 bases separating them. CDR3 amino acids: CAISDPTSYEQYF. DNA of the CDR3: TGTGCCATCAGTGATCCTACCTCCTACGAGCAGTACTTC.

The chain employs TRBV10-3 and TRBJ1-1; the D is unclear. Germline CDR1 is ENHRY and CDR2 is SYGVKD. V dropped 0 bases and J dropped 4 bases, with 6 bases sitting between them. This CDR3 comprises 13 residues. In nucleotides, the CDR3 is TGTGCCATCAGTGAGTCTAGGGTCACTGAAGCTTTCTTT. This codes for CAISESRVTEAFF.

This sequence joins TRBV20-1 and TRBJ2-7; the match to TRBD1 covers 8 bases. The germline gives CDR1 DFQATT, CDR2 SNEGSKA (reference sequence). This CDR3 spans 14 amino acids. The J segment lost 3 bases and the V segment lost 3 bases, leaving 7 bases of the junction unmatched. This CDR3 is CSASPLDRVYEQYF. CDR3 nucleotide sequence: TGCAGTGCTAGTCCATTGGACAGGGTCTACGAGCAGTACTTC.

This clone occurred once. The rearrangement links TRBV27 to TRBJ2-7; 7 bases line up with TRBD1. V lost 5 bases and J lost 2; bases outside the gene matches: 3. CDR1 is MNHEY and CDR2 is SMNVEV in the germline V gene (reference sequence). The CDR3 has 13 amino acids. The CDR3 sequence: CASSIRGPYEQYF. CDR3 in DNA: TGTGCCAGCAGTATTAGGGGGCCCTACGAGCAGTACTTC.

J is TRBJ1-4 and V is TRBV19, with a weak D call TRBD1 (5 bases). V was clipped by 7 bases and J by 1 base, with 13 bases between them. Germline CDR1 is LNHDA and CDR2 is SQIVND (reference sequence). CDR3 length: 15 residues. The CDR3 DNA reads as TGTGCCAGTACGTCTCGGAGGGGAACTAATGAAAAACTGTTTTTT. Residues: CASTSRRGTNEKLFF.

The chain couples TRBV20-1 to TRBJ2-7; 7 positions agree with TRBD2. The trim removed 3 bases at V and 3 bases at J, leaving 5 bases unmatched. The CDR3 loop spans 13 amino acids. The germline gives CDR1 DFQATT, CDR2 SNEGSKA (reference sequence). CDR3 amino acids: CSASFGGGYEQYF. The CDR3 nucleotides read TGCAGTGCTAGTTTTGGGGGGGGCTACGAGCAGTACTTC.

This clone occurred once. This rearrangement joins TRBV25-1 to TRBJ2-2; tentatively, D is TRBD1 or TRBD2 (6 bases each). CDR1 is MGHDK, CDR2 SYGVNS, per germline. The CDR3 consists of 16 residues. The V and J ends lost 1 base and 6 bases respectively, with 15 bases between them. CDR3 sequence: CASSESGGPPPGELFF. CDR3 bases: TGTGCCAGCAGTGAATCTGGGGGGCCGCCCCCCGGGGAGCTGTTTTTT.

This sequence joins TRBV24-1 and TRBJ1-1; D is unresolved. CDR3 length: 10 amino acids. Germline values: CDR1 KGHDR, CDR2 SFDVKD. Trimming left V 10 bases short and J 6 bases short, with 8 bases between. CDR3 in DNA: TGTGCCACTTATTGTCCTGAAGCTTTCTTT. Protein product: CATYCPEAFF.

The V and J genes are TRBV11-2 and TRBJ2-7; D possibly corresponds to TRBD2 (5 bases). The V gene's germline CDR1 is SGHAT and CDR2 FQNNGV. The CDR3 runs to 14 residues. The V end was cut by 7 bases, the J end by 0 bases, with 13 bases between. In DNA form, the CDR3 reads TGTGCCAGCATCCTAGCCGCGCCCTCCTACGAGCAGTACTTC. Residues: CASILAAPSYEQYF.

This rearrangement joins TRBV5-1 to TRBJ2-1; 9 bases are shared with TRBD2. This CDR3 has 14 amino acids. The V gene end was trimmed by 9 bases and the J gene end by 0 bases; junction bases not matched to a gene: 4. Germline values: CDR1 SGHRS, CDR2 YFSETQ. The CDR3 sequence: CATSRGGSYNEQFF. In nucleotides, the CDR3 is TGCGCCACGTCGCGGGGGGGCTCCTACAATGAGCAGTTCTTC. Looking up the rest from reference TRBV5-1 and TRBJ2-1 gives the full variable domain: KAGVTQTPRYLIKTRGQQVTLSCSPISGHRSVSWYQQTPGQGLQFLFEYFSETQRNKGNFPGRFSGRQFSNSRSEMNVSTLELGDSALYLCATSRGGSYNEQFFGPGTRLTVL.

This chain connects TRBV15 to TRBJ1-2, with a tentative D call TRBD1 (5 bases). This CDR3 comprises 14 residues. V was cut by 6 bases and J by 8 bases, with 19 bases left in between. CDR1 LNHNV and CDR2 YYDKDF come from the germline V gene (reference sequence). CDR3 in DNA: TGTGCCACCAGTAGGCGGGGGTCCTCAGAAGGCTACACCTTC. Translating it yields CATSRRGSSEGYTF.

The chain links TRBV7-8 to TRBJ1-1; TRBD1 matches 7 bases. The CDR3 loop spans 16 amino acids. V trimming: 2 bases; J trimming: 4 bases; junction bases outside the gene matches: 10. CDR1 and CDR2 (germline): SGHVS, FQNEAQ. The CDR3 DNA reads as TGTGCCAGCAGCTTACGGGCAGGGGGTGGGGGCACTGAAGCTTTCTTT. Translation: CASSLRAGGGGTEAFF.

The genes are TRBV11-2 and TRBJ1-1; D remains ambiguous. This CDR3 has 14 amino acids. Germline CDR1 and CDR2: SGHAT and FQNNGV. The V end lost 2 bases, the J end lost 5 bases, and 12 bases lay between the germline ends. CDR3 DNA: TGTGCCAGCAGCTTACGGGTTGAGGGAACTGAAGCTTTCTTT. This codes for CASSLRVEGTEAFF. Using reference TRBV11-2 and TRBJ1-1 for the parts outside the CDR3, the full variable domain is EAGVAQSPRYKIIEKRQSVAFWCNPISGHATLYWYQQILGQGPKLLIQFQNNGVVDDSQLPKDRFSAERLKGVDSTLKIQPAKLEDSAVYLCASSLRVEGTEAFFGQGTRLTVV.

This chain uses TRBV5-4 with TRBJ1-1; D is ambiguous. V shed 0 bases and J shed 1 base, with 10 bases lying between them. The CDR3 has 15 residues. Germline V CDR1 and CDR2: SGHNT, YYREEE (reference sequence). The chain's CDR3 is CASSLDGTRNTEAFF. CDR3 in DNA: TGTGCCAGCAGCTTGGACGGAACGAGGAACACTGAAGCTTTCTTT.